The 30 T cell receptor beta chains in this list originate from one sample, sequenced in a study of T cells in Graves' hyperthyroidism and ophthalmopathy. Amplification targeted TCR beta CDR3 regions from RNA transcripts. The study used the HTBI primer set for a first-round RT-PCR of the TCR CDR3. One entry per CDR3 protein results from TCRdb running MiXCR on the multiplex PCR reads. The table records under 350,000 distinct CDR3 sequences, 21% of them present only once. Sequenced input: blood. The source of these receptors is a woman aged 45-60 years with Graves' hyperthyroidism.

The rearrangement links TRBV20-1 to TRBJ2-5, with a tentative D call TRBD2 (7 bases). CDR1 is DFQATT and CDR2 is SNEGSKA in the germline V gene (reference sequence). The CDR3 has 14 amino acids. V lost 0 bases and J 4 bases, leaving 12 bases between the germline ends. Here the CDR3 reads CSAREGGPGETQYF. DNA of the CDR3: TGCAGTGCTAGAGAGGGGGGGCCAGGAGAGACCCAGTACTTC.

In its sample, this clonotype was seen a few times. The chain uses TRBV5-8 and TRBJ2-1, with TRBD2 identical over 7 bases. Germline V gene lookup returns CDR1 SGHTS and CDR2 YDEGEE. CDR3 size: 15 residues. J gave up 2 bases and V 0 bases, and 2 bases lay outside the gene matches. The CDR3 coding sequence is TGTGCCAGCAGCTTGGGCGGGAGAGCCTACAATGAGCAGTTCTTC. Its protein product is CASSLGGRAYNEQFF.

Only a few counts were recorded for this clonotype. CDR3 DNA sequence: TGTGCCAGCAGTCAAAGGGCGGGACCCCCCTACGAGCAGTACTTC. Its protein product is CASSQRAGPPYEQYF. V usage is TRBV28 and J usage is TRBJ2-7, with D tentatively TRBD2 (6 bases). CDR1 and CDR2 from the germline V gene are MDHEN and SYDVKM. V was pared by 5 bases and J by 2 bases, with 16 bases between. The CDR3 consists of 15 residues.

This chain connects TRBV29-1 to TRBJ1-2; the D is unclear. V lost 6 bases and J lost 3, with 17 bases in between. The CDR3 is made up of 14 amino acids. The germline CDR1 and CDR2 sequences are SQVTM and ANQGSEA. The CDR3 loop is CSVPVGFGDYGYTF. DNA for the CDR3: TGCAGCGTCCCAGTAGGGTTCGGTGACTATGGCTACACCTTC.

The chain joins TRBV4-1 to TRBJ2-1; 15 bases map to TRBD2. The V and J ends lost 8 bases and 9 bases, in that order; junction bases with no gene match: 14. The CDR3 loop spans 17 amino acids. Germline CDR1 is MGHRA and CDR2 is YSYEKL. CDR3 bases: TGCGCCAGCGGCTCCATATTGGGACTAGCGGGAGGTGGTGAGCAGTTCTTC. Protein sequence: CASGSILGLAGGGEQFF.

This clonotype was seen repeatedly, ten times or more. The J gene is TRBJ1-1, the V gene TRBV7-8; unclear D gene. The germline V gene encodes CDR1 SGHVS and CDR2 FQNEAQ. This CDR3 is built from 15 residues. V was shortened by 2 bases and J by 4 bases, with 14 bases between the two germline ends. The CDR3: CASSLSRVGLTEAFF. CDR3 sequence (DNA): TGTGCCAGCAGCTTATCGCGGGTGGGCCTCACTGAAGCTTTCTTT.

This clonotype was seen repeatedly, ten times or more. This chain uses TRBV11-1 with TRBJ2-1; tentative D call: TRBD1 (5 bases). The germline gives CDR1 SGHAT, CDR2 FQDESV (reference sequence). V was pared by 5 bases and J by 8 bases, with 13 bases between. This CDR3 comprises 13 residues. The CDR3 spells CASSPVRVHEQFF. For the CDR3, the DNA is TGTGCCAGCAGCCCCGTCAGGGTTCATGAGCAGTTCTTC.

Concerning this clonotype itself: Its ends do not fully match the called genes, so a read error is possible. The CDR3 DNA follows: TGTGCCGGCAGTTTAGCTGGCGGGGGCTGGTACACTGAAGCTTTCTTT. Encoded protein: CAGSLAGGGWYTEAFF. J is TRBJ1-1 and V is TRBV12-3 or TRBV12-4; D is perhaps TRBD1 (6 bases). The CDR3 has 16 residues.

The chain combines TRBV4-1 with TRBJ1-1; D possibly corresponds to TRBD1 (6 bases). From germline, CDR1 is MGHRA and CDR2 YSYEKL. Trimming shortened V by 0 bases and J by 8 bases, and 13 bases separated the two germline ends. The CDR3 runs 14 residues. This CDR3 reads CASSQETGYMEAFF. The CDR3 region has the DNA TGCGCCAGCAGCCAAGAAACAGGGTACATGGAAGCTTTCTTT.

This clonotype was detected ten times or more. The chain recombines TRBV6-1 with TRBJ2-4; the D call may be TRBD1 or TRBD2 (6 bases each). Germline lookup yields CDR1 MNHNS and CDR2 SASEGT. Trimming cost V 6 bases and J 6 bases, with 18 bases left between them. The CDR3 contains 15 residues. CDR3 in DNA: TGTGCCAGCAGAGGGGGGTACAGGTCTGGAAACATTCAGTACTTC. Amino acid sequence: CASRGGYRSGNIQYF.

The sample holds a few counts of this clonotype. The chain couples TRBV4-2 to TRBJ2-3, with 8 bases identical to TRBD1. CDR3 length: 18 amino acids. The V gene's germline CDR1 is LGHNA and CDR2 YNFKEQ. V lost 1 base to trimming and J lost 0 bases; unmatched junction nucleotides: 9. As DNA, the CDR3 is TGTGCCAGCAGCCAAGGCAGTGGACAGGGTGCTAGCACAGATACGCAGTATTTT. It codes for CASSQGSGQGASTDTQYF.

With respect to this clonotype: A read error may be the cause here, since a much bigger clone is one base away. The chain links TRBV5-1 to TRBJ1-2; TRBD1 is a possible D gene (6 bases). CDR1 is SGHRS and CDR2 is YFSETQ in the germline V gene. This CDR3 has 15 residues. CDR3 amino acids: CASSLGDTRNYGHTF. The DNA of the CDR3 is TGCGCCAGCAGCTTGGGGGACACCCGCAACTATGGCCACACCTTC. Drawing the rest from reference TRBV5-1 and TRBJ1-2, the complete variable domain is KAGVTQTPRYLIKTRGQQVTLSCSPISGHRSVSWYQQTPGQGLQFLFEYFSETQRNKGNFPGRFSGRQFSNSRSEMNVSTLELGDSALYLCASSLGDTRNYGHTFGSGTRLTVV.

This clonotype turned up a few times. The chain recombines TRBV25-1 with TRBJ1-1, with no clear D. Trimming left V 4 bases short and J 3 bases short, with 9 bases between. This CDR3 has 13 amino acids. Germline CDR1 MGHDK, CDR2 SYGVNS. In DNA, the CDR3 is TGTGCCAGCAGTGTCAAGGTGGACACTGAAGCTTTCTTT. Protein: CASSVKVDTEAFF.

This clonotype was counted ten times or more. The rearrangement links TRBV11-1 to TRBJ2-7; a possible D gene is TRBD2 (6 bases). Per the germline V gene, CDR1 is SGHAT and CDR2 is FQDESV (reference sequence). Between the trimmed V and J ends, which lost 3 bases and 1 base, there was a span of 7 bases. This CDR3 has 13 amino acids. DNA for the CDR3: TGTGCCAGCAGCTTTAGCGGTTCCTACGAGCAGTACTTC. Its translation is CASSFSGSYEQYF.

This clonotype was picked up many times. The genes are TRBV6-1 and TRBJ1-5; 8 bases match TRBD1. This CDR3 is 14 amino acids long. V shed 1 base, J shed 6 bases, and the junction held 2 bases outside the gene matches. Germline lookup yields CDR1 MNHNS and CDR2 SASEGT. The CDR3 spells CASSEGTGFQPQHF. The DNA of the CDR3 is TGTGCCAGCAGTGAAGGGACAGGGTTTCAGCCCCAGCATTTT.

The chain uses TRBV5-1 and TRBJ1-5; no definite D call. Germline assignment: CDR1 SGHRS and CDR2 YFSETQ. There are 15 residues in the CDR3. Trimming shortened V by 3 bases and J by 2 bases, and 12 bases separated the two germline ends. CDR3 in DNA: TGCGCCAGCAGCTACCAGGTGTTGGGCAATCAGCCCCAGCATTTT. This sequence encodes CASSYQVLGNQPQHF.

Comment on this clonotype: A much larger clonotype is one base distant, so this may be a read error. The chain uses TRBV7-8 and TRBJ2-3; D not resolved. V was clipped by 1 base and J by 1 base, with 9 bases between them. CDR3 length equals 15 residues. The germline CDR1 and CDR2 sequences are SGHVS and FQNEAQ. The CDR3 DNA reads TGTGCCAGCAGCTTAGACGGCAGGCGCACAGATACGCAGTATTTT. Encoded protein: CASSLDGRRTDTQYF.

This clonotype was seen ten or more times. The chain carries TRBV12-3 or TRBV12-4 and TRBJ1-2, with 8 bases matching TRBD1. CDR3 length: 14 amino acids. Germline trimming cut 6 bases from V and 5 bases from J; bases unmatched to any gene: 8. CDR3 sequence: CASRAQGARYGYTF. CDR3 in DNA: TGTGCCAGCAGAGCTCAGGGGGCGCGATATGGCTACACCTTC.

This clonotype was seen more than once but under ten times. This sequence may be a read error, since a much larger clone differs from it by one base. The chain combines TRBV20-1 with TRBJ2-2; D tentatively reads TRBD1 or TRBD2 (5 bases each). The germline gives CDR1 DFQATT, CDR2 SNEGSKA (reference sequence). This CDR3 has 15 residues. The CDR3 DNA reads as TGCAATGCACTAGGCAGGGTGGTGAACACCGGGGAGCTGTTTTTT. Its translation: CNALGRVVNTGELFF.

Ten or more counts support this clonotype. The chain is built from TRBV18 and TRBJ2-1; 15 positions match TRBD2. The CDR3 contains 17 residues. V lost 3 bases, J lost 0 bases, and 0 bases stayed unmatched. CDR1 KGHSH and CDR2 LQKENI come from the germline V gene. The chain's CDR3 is CASSPGLAGGSYNEQFF. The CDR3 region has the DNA TGTGCCAGCTCACCGGGACTAGCGGGGGGCTCCTACAATGAGCAGTTCTTC.

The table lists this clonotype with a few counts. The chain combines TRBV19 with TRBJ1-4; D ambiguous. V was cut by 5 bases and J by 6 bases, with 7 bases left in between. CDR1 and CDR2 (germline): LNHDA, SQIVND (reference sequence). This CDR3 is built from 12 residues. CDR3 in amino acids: CASSPLDEKLFF. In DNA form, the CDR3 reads TGTGCCAGTAGTCCACTGGATGAAAAACTGTTTTTT.

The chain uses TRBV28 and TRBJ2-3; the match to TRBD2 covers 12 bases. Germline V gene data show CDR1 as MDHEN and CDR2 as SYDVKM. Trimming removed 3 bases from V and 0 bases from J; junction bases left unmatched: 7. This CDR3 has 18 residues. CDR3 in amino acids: CASSFTSGGFESTDTQYF. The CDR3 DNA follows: TGTGCCAGCAGTTTCACTAGCGGGGGGTTCGAGAGCACAGATACGCAGTATTTT.

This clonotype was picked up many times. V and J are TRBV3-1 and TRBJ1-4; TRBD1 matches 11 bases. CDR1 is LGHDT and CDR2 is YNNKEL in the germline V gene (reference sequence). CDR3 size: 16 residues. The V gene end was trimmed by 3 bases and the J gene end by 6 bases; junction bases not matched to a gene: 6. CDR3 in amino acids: CASSQGQGVRYEKLFF. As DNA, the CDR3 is TGTGCCAGCAGCCAGGGACAGGGGGTGAGATATGAAAAACTGTTTTTT.

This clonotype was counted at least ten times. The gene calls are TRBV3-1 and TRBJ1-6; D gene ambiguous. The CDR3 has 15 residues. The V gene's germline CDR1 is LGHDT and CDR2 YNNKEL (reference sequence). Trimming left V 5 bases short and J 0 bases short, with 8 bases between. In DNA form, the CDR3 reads TGTGCCAGCAGCGTGAGAGGCTCCTATAATTCACCCCTCCACTTT. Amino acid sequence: CASSVRGSYNSPLHF.

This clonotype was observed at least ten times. CDR3 coding DNA: TGCGCCAGCAGTGAGTCAGGGACCGGTAATTCACCCCTCCACTTT. This translates into CASSESGTGNSPLHF. The chain is built from TRBV10-2 and TRBJ1-6; TRBD1 is a possible D gene (5 bases). Germline lookup yields CDR1 WSHSY and CDR2 SAAADI. The CDR3 has 15 amino acids. V lost 0 bases and J 6 bases, leaving 9 bases between the germline ends.

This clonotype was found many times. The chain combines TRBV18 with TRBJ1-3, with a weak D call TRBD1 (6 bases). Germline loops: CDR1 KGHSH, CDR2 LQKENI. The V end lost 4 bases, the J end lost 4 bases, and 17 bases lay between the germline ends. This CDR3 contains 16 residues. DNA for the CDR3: TGTGCCAGCTCACAAAGTAACACAGGGCTCGGAAACACCATATATTTT. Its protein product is CASSQSNTGLGNTIYF.

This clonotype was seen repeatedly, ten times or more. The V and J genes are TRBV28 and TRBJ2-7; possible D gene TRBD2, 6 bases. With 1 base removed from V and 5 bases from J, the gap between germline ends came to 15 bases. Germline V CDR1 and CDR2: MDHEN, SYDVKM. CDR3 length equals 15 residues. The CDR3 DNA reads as TGTGCCAGCAGTTTATCTGGCGGGGTCGGACACGAGCAGTACTTC. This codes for CASSLSGGVGHEQYF.

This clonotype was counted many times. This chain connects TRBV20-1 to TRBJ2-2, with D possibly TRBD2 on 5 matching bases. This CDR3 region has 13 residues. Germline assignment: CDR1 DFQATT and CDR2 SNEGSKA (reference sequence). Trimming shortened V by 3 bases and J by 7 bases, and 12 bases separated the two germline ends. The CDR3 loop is CSASFSADGELFF. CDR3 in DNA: TGCAGTGCTAGTTTTAGCGCAGACGGGGAGCTGTTTTTT.

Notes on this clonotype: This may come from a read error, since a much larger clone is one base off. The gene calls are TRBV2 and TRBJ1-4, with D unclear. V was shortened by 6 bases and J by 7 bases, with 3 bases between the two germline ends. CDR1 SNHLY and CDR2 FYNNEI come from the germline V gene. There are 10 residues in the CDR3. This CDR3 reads CASSPEKLFF. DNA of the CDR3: TGTGCCAGCAGCCCTGAAAAACTGTTTTTT.

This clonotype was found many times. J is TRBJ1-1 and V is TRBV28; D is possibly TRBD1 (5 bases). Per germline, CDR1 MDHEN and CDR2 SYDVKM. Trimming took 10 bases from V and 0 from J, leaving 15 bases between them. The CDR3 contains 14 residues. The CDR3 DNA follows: TGTGCCACCGGGGACGAGACAGTGAACACTGAAGCTTTCTTT. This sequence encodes CATGDETVNTEAFF.